The clone carrying this T cell receptor beta chain was recorded a few times. CDR1 and CDR2 (germline): SNHLY, FYNNEI. Trimming left V 8 bases short and J 0 bases short, with 14 bases between. There are 15 residues in the CDR3. Each CDR3 protein is one row after TCRdb ran MiXCR on the 5' RACE reads. This table holds tens of thousands of distinct CDR3 sequences, 3% to 4.5% found once. The data were taken from a study of early T cells in non-severe SARS-CoV-2 infection. The chain carries TRBV2 and TRBJ2-1; weak D call: TRBD2 (6 bases). Sample: whole blood. The TCR sequence derives from an adult who was a healthcare worker with PCR-confirmed SARS-CoV-2 infection or an uninfected control (not recorded which). CDR3 sequence reads: CASVGGTLSYNEQFF. CDR3 nucleotide sequence: TGTGCCAGCGTCGGCGGGACGCTCTCCTACAATGAGCAGTTCTTC.